This T cell receptor (beta chain) originates from a study of blood T cell repertoires in COVID-19. Authors' analysis steps: By means of reference gene primer amplification, nucleated cell counts were estimated. Profiled with immunoSEQ multiplex PCR; TCRdb holds only in-frame clones, not every one. V and J calls plus clone size are reproduced from that table; the DNA served to infer D and trimming. Among more than 100,000 clones, roughly 78% were seen once, and the ten largest hold about a sixth. The CDR3 sequence is 15 residues long. Trimming removed 2 bases from V and 1 base from J, with 12 bases in between. The germline gives CDR1 SGHTA, CDR2 FQGTGA.

The TCR comes from a man aged 55 to 70 with active or convalescent COVID-19. Sequencing was carried out using peripheral blood. The chain links TRBV7-3 to TRBJ2-7; TRBD1 is a possible D gene (6 bases). The chain's CDR3 is CASSLQGGRSYEQYF. In DNA form, the CDR3 reads TGTGCCAGCAGCTTACAAGGGGGAAGGTCCTACGAGCAGTACTTC.